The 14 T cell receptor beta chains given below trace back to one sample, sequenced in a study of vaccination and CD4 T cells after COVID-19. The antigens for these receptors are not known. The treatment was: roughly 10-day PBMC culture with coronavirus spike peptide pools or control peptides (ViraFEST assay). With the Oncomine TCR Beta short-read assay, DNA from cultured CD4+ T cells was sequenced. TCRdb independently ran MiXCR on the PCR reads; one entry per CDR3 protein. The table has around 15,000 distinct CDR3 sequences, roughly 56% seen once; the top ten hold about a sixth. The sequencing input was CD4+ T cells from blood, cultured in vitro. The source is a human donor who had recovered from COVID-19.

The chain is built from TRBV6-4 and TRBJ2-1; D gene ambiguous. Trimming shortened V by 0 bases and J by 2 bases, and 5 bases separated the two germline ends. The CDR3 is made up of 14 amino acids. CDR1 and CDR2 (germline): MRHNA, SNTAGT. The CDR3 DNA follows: TGTGCCAGCAGTGACTCGAGGCCCTACAATGAGCAGTTCTTC. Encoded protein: CASSDSRPYNEQFF.

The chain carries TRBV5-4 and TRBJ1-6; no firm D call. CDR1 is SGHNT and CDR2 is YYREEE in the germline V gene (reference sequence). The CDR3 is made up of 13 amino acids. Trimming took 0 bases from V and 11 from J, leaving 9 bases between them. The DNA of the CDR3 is TGTGCCAGCAGCTTGGTGGGGATACCACCCCTCCACTTT. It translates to CASSLVGIPPLHF.

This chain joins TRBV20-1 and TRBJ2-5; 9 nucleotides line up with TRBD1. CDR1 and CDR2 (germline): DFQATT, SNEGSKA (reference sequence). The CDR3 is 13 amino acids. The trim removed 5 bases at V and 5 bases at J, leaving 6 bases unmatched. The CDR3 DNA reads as TGCAGTGCTCTCAGACAGGGGGGCGAGACCCAGTACTTC. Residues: CSALRQGGETQYF.

The CDR3 loop reads CSATTGTRGETQYF. For the CDR3, the DNA is TGCAGTGCGACTACCGGGACTAGAGGCGAGACCCAGTACTTC. This chain joins TRBV20-1 and TRBJ2-5, with 8 nucleotides matching TRBD2. J was trimmed by 5 bases and V by 6 bases; bases with no gene match: 11. The CDR3 consists of 14 residues. CDR1 and CDR2 from the germline V gene are DFQATT and SNEGSKA (reference sequence).

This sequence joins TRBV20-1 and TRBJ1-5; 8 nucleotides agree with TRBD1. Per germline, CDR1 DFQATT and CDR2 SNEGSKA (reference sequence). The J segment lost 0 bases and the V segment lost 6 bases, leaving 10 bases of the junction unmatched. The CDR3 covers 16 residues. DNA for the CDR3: TGCAGTGCAAACCCGGGACAGGCTAATAGCAATCAGCCCCAGCATTTT. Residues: CSANPGQANSNQPQHF.

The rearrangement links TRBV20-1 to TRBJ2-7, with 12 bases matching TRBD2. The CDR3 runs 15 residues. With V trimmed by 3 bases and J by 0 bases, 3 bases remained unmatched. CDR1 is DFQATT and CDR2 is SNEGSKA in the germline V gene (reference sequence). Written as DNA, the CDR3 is TGCAGTGCTAGGGAGACTAGCGGGGGCTCCTACGAGCAGTACTTC. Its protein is CSARETSGGSYEQYF.

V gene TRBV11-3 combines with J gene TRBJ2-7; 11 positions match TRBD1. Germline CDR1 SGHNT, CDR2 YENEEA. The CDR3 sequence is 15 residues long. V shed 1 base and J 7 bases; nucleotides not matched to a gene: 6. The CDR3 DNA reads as TGTGCCAGCAGCTTAGCGGGACAGGGGGGCGGAGAGCAGTACTTC. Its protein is CASSLAGQGGGEQYF.

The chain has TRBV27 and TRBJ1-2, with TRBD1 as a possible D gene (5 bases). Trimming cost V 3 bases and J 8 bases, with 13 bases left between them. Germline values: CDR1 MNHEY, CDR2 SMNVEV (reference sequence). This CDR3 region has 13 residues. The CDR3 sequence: CASSFGQGTGYTF. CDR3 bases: TGTGCCAGCAGTTTCGGTCAAGGGACCGGCTACACCTTC.

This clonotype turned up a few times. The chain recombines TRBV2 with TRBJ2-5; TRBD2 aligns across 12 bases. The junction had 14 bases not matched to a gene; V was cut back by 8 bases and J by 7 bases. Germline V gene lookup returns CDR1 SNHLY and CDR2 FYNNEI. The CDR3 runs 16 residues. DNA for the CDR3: TGTGCCAGCTCATCACTAGCGGGAGGCTTCATGGGGACCCAGTACTTC. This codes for CASSSLAGGFMGTQYF.

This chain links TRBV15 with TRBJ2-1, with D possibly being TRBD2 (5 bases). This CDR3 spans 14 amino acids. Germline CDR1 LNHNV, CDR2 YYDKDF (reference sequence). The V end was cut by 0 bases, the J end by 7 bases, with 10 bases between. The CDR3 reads CATSREMAGNEQFF. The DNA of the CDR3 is TGTGCCACCAGCAGAGAGATGGCGGGTAATGAGCAGTTCTTC.

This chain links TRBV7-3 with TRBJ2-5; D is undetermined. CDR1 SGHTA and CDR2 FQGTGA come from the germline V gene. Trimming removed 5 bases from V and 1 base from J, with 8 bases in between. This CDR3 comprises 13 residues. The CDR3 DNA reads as TGTGCCAGCAGCAAGACCGGCCAAGAGACCCAGTACTTC. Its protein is CASSKTGQETQYF.

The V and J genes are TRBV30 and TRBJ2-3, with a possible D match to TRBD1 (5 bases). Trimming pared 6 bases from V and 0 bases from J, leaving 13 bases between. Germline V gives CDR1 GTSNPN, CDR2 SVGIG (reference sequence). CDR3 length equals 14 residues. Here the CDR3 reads CACTRTRSTDTQYF. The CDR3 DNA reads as TGTGCCTGCACGCGGACACGTAGCACAGATACGCAGTATTTT.

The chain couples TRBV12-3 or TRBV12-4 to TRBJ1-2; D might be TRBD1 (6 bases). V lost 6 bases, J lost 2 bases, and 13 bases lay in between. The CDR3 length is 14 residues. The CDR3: CASSPRGGNYGYTF. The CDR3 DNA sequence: TGTGCCAGCAGCCCCAGAGGGGGGAACTATGGCTACACCTTC.

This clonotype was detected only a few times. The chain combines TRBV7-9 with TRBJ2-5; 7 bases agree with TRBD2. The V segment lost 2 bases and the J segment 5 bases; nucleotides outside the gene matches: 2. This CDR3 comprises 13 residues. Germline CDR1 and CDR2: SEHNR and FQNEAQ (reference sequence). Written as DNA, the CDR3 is TGTGCCAGCAGCTTAAGCGGGGTTGAGACCCAGTACTTC. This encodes CASSLSGVETQYF.